These 4 T cell receptor beta chains share one sample of origin, sequenced in a study of T-cell reconstitution after alpha-beta-depleted transplantation in children listed by TCRdb under 2016. Libraries were made using PCR. TCRdb lists the instrument as Illumina HiSeq 2500. TCR library preparation used molecular barcoding, with unique molecular identifiers applied to normalize quantification of the TCRbeta repertoire. The public sequencing data were trimmed at Q25 with fastp and processed into clonotypes with MiXCR by TCRdb, which kept only in-frame beta chains. Each entry is one CDR3 protein sequence, shown with its most common DNA and genes. The sample table lists hundreds of thousands of distinct CDR3 sequences, roughly 16% of them with a count of one. Around 4.5% of the sample comes from the top ten. What the treatment or condition label conveys for this sample: allogeneic hematopoietic cell transplantation with graft depleted of TCRalphabeta T cells and CD19 B cells.

Sequenced material: PBMCs, mostly from graft donor cells, taken 360 days after TCRalphabeta/CD19-depleted stem cell transplant. The origin of the receptors is a male patient younger than 18 who had a stem cell transplant for acute lymphoblastic leukemia, so the T cells may come from the graft donor.

This clonotype was counted at least ten times. The rearrangement links TRBV5-1 to TRBJ2-1; possible D gene TRBD1, 5 bases. Germline V gene sequence: CDR1 SGHRS, CDR2 YFSETQ. The ends were cut back, 4 bases at V and 2 bases at J, with 10 bases in the middle. The CDR3 runs to 14 residues. In nucleotides, the CDR3 is TGCGCCAGCAGCCCCGGACAAACCTACAATGAGCAGTTCTTC. Amino acids: CASSPGQTYNEQFF. The full variable domain, rest sourced from reference TRBV5-1 and TRBJ2-1, is KAGVTQTPRYLIKTRGQQVTLSCSPISGHRSVSWYQQTPGQGLQFLFEYFSETQRNKGNFPGRFSGRQFSNSRSEMNVSTLELGDSALYLCASSPGQTYNEQFFGPGTRLTVL.

This clonotype turned up a few times. This chain links TRBV6-4 with TRBJ2-1; no definite D call. Trimming stripped 3 bases from V and 10 bases from J, with 13 bases between. This CDR3 region has 13 residues. The germline V gene has CDR1 MRHNA and CDR2 SNTAGT. The CDR3 sequence: CASSEHEEYEQFF. Here the CDR3 DNA reads TGTGCCAGCAGTGAACACGAGGAGTACGAGCAGTTCTTC.

This clonotype was counted many times. This rearrangement joins TRBV7-9 to TRBJ2-7; TRBD2 might be the D (6 bases). This CDR3 has 16 residues. V was cut by 0 bases and J by 2 bases, with 14 bases left in between. Looked up from germline, CDR1 is SEHNR and CDR2 is FQNEAQ (reference sequence). The CDR3 sequence: CASSLAIVSGTYEQYF. In nucleotides, the CDR3 is TGTGCCAGCAGCTTAGCAATAGTTAGCGGTACCTACGAGCAGTACTTC.

The chain recombines TRBV12-3 or TRBV12-4 with TRBJ2-7; 7 bases are a match to TRBD1. V lost 6 bases and J lost 1; bases outside the gene matches: 9. CDR3 size: 15 residues. The CDR3: CASSPGTALSYEQYF. DNA for the CDR3: TGTGCCAGCAGCCCAGGGACAGCCCTATCCTACGAGCAGTACTTC.